This is a list of T cell receptor beta chains from one sample in a study of T cells after yellow fever vaccination. Via MiXCR, TCRdb re-called the 5' RACE reads, giving one row per CDR3 protein. The data hold hundreds of thousands of distinct CDR3 sequences, with about an eighth observed a single time. The sequenced sample was CD4+ T cells sorted from PBMCs, obtained 15 days after the yellow fever booster vaccination. These receptors all come from a man aged 18 to 29 who received the YFV17D yellow fever vaccine. The CDR3 runs from the conserved cysteine through the conserved F or W. Size is omitted from some rows. Given values are once, few, many or a class for expanded clones.

>TRBV10-3|few
CAIKLGTGTSNYGYTF
>TRBV10-3|-
CAISALAGSGSYEQYF
>TRBV20-1|many
CSARGTQRGAYNEQFF
>TRBV7-2|many
CASSPTSGYGYTF
>TRBV20-1|few
CSARGQYYGYTF
>TRBV10-2|-
CASSVQGIYTF
>TRBV4-2|-
CASSQETSGTGELFF
>TRBV28|-
CASSPEGVWKETQYF
>TRBV5-1|few
CASSLPGGSPRGYTF
>TRBV4-1|few
CASSRTGTGFYEQYF
>TRBV24-1|many
CATSDLFSNYGYTF
>TRBV2|many
CASSVTSDRKDTQYF
>TRBV9|-
CASSVGGAHYNEQFF
>TRBV6-6|few
CASSYSFANTGELFF
>TRBV12-3/TRBV12-4|many
CASSTLDREETQYF
>TRBV6-5|-
CASSYSLAAANTGELFF
>TRBV20-1|-
CSALRAGVRTDTQYF
>TRBV3-1|-
CASSQFGELFF
>TRBV4-3|few
CASRDGENIQYF
>TRBV5-6|-
CASSLGGRYYGYTF
>TRBV11-2|few
CASSPSGGVWDTQYF
>TRBV5-6|many
CASTSHYEQYF
>TRBV24-1|-
CATSGVQGDGETQYF
>TRBV4-1|few
CASSPNGLPYNEQFF
>TRBV11-2|few
CASSLRQGAREKLFF
>TRBV6-5|few
CASRRGLYGYTF
>TRBV19|many
CASSLTGAHGPQHF
>TRBV5-1|few
CASSPRTVPWERANVLTF
>TRBV7-2|few
CASSLVQGNTIYF
>TRBV11-3|many
CASSLRRTGYTGELFF
>TRBV19|-
CASHPGGNTDTQYF
>TRBV25-1|few
CASSEYRGGTQETQYF
>TRBV7-2|few
CASSLDTGSYNEQFF
>TRBV5-4|few
CASSKGQGLNEQFF
>TRBV7-9|-
CASSLAGREDYGYTF
>TRBV6-1|few
CASSEVVGGAGYGYTF
>TRBV19|-
CASSLNINTGELFF
>TRBV7-9|few
CASSRKGAGDTEAFF
>TRBV6-5|once
CASSYSPGVGQPQHF
>TRBV4-3|many
CASSQGTGTDTQYF
>TRBV5-1|-
CASSLEGGYTQYF
>TRBV10-3|-
CAAQGGGETQYF
>TRBV12-3/TRBV12-4|few
CASSPRTGDGPLHF
>TRBV7-2|few
CASSLTPPHFTDTQYF
>TRBV20-1|few
CSAQKGRPMNTEAFF
>TRBV6-5|few
CASSYSAGPDTIYF